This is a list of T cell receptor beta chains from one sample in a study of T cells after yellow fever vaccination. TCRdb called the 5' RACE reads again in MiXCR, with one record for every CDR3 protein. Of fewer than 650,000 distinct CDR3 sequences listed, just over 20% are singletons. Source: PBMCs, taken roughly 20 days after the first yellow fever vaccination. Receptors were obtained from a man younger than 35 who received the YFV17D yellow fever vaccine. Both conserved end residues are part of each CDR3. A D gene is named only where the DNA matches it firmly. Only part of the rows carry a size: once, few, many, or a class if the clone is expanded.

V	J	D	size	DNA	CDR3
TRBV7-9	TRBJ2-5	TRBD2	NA	TGTGCCAGCAGCTTTCTAGCGGGGGGGCCCGAGGGGAAGACCCAGTACTTC	CASSFLAGGPEGKTQYF
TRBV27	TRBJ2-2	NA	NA	TGTGCCAGCACTCCTAAGGAGGGCTTGAACACCGGGGAGCTGTTTTTT	CASTPKEGLNTGELFF
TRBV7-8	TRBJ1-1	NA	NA	TGTGCCAGCAGCTCCGGACCAGCCTTCACTGAAGCTTTCTTT	CASSSGPAFTEAFF
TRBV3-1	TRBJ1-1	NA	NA	TGTGCCAGCAGCCCACGGGTCGGGGGACCCAAGGGAACTTTCTTT	CASSPRVGGPKGTFF
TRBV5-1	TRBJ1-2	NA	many	TGCGCCAGCAGCACGCAGGGAGGAGGGTATGGCTACACCTTC	CASSTQGGGYGYTF
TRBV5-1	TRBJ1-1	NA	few	TGCGCCAGCATGGCCGGGAACACTGAAGCTTTCTTT	CASMAGNTEAFF
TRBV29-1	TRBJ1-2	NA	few	TGCAGCGTTGCGGACGTTTATGGCTACACCTTC	CSVADVYGYTF
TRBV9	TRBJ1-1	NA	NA	TGTGCCAGCAGCGTAGAAGGAGCCGGTGTTTGGGACACTGAAGCTTTCTTT	CASSVEGAGVWDTEAFF
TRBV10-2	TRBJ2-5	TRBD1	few	TGCGCCAGCAGTGGGAGGCAGGGGGCAGGGAAGACCCAGTACTTC	CASSGRQGAGKTQYF
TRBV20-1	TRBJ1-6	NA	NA	TGCAGTGCTAGACAGGAGGAATCCTATAATTCACCCCTCCACTTT	CSARQEESYNSPLHF
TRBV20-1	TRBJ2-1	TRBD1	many	TGCAGTGCTCAACAGGGGTATAATGAGCAGTTCTTC	CSAQQGYNEQFF
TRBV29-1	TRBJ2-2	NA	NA	TGCAGCGTTGAAATCCCGTACAGGGCCAACACCGGGGAGCTGTTTTTT	CSVEIPYRANTGELFF
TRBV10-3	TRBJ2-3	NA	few	TGTGCCATCAGTGAACCTGGTGTAAGCACAGATACGCAGTATTTT	CAISEPGVSTDTQYF
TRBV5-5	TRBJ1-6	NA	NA	TGTGCCAGCAGCTACCTTGACGGCGGATCACCCCTCCACTTT	CASSYLDGGSPLHF
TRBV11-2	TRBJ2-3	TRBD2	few	TGTGCCAGCAGCCCCGGACTAGCGGTAATCACAGATACGCAGTATTTT	CASSPGLAVITDTQYF
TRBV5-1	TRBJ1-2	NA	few	TGCGCCAGCAGCTCCGGGTCGGGCAGGGCCCGCGGCTACACCTTC	CASSSGSGRARGYTF
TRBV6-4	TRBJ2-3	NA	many	TGTGCCAGCAGCAACAGGGGCACAGATACGCAGTATTTT	CASSNRGTDTQYF
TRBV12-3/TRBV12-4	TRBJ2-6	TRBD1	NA	TGTGCCAGCAGTGACAGGGGACCTGGGGCCAACGTCCTGACTTTC	CASSDRGPGANVLTF
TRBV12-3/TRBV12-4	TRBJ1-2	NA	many	TGTGCCAGCAGTGCCCTGGACAGCCAAGGCTACACCTTC	CASSALDSQGYTF
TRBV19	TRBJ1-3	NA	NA	TGTGCCAGTAGTGGCCCGGGGGTGACTGGAAACACCATATATTTT	CASSGPGVTGNTIYF
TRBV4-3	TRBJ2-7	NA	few	TGCGCCAGCAGCCACCAAAGGGCGTTCTTCGAGCAGTACTTC	CASSHQRAFFEQYF
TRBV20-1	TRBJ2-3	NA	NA	TGCAGTGCTCCTCTTACCGATACGCAGTATTTT	CSAPLTDTQYF
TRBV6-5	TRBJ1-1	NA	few	TGTGCCAGCAGTTTGGGTTGGGGGCAGACGGTCGCTTTCTTT	CASSLGWGQTVAFF
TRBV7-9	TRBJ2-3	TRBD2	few	TGTGCCAGCAGCTTAGCACTAGCGGGGACCACAGATACGCAGTATTTT	CASSLALAGTTDTQYF
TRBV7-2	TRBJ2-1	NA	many	TGTGCCAGCAGCGACCGGCGTAGATCCGATGAGCAGTTCTTC	CASSDRRRSDEQFF
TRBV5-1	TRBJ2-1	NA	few	TGCGCCAGCAGCTTGGGCTACAGCCAAGCCCGGAATGAGCAGTTCTTC	CASSLGYSQARNEQFF
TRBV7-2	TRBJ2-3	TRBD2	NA	TGTGCCAGCAGCTTAATGCCTAGCGGGGTCACAGATACGCAGTATTTT	CASSLMPSGVTDTQYF
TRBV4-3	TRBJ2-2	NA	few	TGCGCCAGCAGCCAAACCAATCTAGCAATCGGGGAGCTGTTTTTT	CASSQTNLAIGELFF
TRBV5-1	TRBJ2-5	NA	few	TGCGCCAGCAAGTTGGGCTTCCAAGAGACCCAGTACTTC	CASKLGFQETQYF
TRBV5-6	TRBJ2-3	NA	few	TGTGCCAGCAGCACCAAAGTCTCAGATACGCAGTATTTT	CASSTKVSDTQYF
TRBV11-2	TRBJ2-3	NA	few	TGTGCCAGCAGCTTAGGCAACCTAGACTCAGATACGCAGTATTTT	CASSLGNLDSDTQYF
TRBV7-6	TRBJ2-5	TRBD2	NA	TGTGCCAGCAGCTTAGTCGGGGCTAGCGGGGTCCAAGAGACCCAGTACTTC	CASSLVGASGVQETQYF
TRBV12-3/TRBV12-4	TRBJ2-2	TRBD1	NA	TGTGCCACGGCTAGACAGGGGGGCACCGGGGAGCTGTTTTTT	CATARQGGTGELFF
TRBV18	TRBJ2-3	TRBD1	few	TGTGCCAGCTCACCACCGACAGGGGCGGCAACAGATACGCAGTATTTT	CASSPPTGAATDTQYF
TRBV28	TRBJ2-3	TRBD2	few	TGTGCCACCACGGGGGGGAAGTTTAGCACAGATACGCAGTATTTT	CATTGGKFSTDTQYF
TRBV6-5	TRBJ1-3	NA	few	TGTGCCAGCAGTTACGACCACTCTGGAAACACCATATATTTT	CASSYDHSGNTIYF
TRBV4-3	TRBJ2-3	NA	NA	TGCGCCAGCAGCCAAGATACGGGGACCCCGGGGGATACGCAGTATTTT	CASSQDTGTPGDTQYF
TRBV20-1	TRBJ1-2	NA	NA	TGCAGTGCTAGAGATCCGCAGCTGGACTATGGCTACACCTTC	CSARDPQLDYGYTF
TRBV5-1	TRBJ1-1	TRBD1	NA	TGCGCCAGCAGCTTGGTCACAGGGGGCACTGAAGCTTTCTTT	CASSLVTGGTEAFF
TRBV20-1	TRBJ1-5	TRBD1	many	TGCAGTGCCGGGACAGATAGCAATCAGCCCCAGCATTTT	CSAGTDSNQPQHF
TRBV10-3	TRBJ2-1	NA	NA	TGTGCCGTATGGGGGACTGAGCAGTTCTTC	CAVWGTEQFF